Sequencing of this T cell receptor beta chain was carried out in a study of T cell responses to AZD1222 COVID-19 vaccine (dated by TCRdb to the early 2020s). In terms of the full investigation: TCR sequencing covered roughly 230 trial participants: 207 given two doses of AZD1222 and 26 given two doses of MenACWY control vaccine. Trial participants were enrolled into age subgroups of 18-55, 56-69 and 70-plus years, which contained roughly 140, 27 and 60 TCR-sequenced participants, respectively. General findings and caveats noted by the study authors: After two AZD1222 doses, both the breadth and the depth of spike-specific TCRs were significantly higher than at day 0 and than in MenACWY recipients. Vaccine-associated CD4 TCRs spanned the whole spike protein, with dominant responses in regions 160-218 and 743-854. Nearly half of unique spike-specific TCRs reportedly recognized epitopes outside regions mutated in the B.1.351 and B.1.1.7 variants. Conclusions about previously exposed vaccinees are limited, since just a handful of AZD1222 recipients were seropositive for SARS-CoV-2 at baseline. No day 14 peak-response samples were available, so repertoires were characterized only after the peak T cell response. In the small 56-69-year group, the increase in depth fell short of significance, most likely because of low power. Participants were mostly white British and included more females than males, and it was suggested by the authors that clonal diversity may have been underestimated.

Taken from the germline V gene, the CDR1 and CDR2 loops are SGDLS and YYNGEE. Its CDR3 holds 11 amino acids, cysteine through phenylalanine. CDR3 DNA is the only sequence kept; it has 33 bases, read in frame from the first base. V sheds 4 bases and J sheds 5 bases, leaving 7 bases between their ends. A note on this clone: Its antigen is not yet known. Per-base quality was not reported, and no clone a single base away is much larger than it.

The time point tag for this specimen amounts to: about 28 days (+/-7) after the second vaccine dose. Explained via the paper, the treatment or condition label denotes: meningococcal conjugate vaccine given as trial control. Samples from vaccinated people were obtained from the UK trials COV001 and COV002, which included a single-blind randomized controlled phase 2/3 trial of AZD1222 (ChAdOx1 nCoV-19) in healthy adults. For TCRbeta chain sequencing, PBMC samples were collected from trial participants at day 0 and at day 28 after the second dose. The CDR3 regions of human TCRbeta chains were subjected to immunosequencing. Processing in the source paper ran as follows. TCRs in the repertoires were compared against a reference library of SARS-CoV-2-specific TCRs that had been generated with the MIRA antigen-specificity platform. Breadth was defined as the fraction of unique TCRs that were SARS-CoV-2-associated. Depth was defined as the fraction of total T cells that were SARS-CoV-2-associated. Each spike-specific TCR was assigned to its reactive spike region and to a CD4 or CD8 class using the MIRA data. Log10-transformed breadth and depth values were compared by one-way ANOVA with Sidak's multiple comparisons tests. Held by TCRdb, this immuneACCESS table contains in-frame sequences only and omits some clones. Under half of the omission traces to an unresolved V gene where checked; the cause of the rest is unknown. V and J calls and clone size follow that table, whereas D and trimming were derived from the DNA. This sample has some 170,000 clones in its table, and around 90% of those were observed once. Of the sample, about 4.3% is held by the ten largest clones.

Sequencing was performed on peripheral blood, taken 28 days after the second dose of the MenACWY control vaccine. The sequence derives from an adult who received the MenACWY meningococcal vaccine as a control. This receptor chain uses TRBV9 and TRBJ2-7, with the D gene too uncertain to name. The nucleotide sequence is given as TGTGCCAGCAGCACACACGACGAGCAGTACTTC. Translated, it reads CASSTHDEQYF.